This T cell receptor (beta chain) was profiled in a study of identical twins. CDR3 length: 11 residues. The V gene's germline CDR1 is MNHEY and CDR2 SMNVEV (reference sequence). The V end lost 7 bases, the J end lost 1 base, and 5 bases lay between the germline ends. MiXCR, applied by TCRdb to the 5' RACE reads, yields one record per CDR3 protein. The sample shows 210,000 or so distinct CDR3 sequences, approximately 16% of them seen only once. The study, taken as a whole, reports: Beta clonotypes that were abundant in cord blood contained fewer insertions, a pattern absent from memory repertoires.

Of note for this clonotype: Its specificity is unknown.

These data were also reused for a study on T cells expressing NK-cell markers. This second report adds: The TCR beta repertoires originated in sorted CD3+CD56+NKG2C+, CD3+CD56+NKG2C- and CD3+CD56-NKG2C+ T cells. Seven sequenced donors out of eight were HCMV-seropositive, one seronegative. In roughly 6 donors, dominant CD3+CD56+NKG2C+ clones formed about 1.0-7.0% of CD8+ cells.

Source material: CD8+ T cells sorted from blood. The sequence came from a woman aged 18-35 years in good health. The gene calls are TRBV27 and TRBJ2-7; D unresolved. CDR3 DNA: TGTGCCAGCATAGGGTCCTACGAGCAGTACTTC. It encodes CASIGSYEQYF.